This TCR beta chain was sequenced during a study of early T cells in non-severe SARS-CoV-2 infection. At the level of the study: Sequenced bulk RNA came from whole blood that was unsorted, and chains were unpaired. Findings of the study overall: CD4 and private specificities were missed by VDJdb matching, which favored anti-spike CD8 responses.

Comment on this clonotype: Its specificity is unknown.

The germline V gene encodes CDR1 KGHSH and CDR2 LQKENI. The CDR3 extends over 13 amino acids. V was pared by 3 bases and J by 9 bases, with 12 bases between. Individually, cDNA molecules had unique molecular identifiers attached to them. TCRdb re-analysed the 5' RACE reads in MiXCR, keeping a single row per CDR3 protein. The table shows under 60,000 distinct CDR3 sequences, with roughly an eighth occurring only once. Sequenced sample: whole blood. This rearrangement joins TRBV18 to TRBJ2-1, with a possible D match to TRBD1 (5 bases). The sequence was obtained from an adult who was a healthcare worker with PCR-confirmed SARS-CoV-2 infection or an uninfected control (not recorded which). CDR3 protein: CASSPQGYSEQFF. The CDR3, as DNA: TGTGCCAGCTCACCCCAGGGTTATAGTGAGCAGTTCTTC.